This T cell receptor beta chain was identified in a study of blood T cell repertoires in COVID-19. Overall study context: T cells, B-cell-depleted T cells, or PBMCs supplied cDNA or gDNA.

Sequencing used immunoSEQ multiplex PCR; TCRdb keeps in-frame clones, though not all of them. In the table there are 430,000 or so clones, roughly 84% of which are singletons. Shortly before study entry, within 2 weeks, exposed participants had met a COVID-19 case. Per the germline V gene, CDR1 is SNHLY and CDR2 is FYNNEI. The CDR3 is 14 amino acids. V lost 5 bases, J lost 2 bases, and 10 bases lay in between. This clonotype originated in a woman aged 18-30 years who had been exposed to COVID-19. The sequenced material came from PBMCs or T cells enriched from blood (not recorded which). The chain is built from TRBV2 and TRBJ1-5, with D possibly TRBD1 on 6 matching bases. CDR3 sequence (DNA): TGTGCCAGCAGTCCTCAGGGGCGCAATCAGCCCCAGCATTTT. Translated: CASSPQGRNQPQHF.